This T cell receptor beta chain was retrieved from a study of blood T cell repertoires in COVID-19. Study-wide context: COVID-19 samples collected from the United States, Italy and Spain covered acute and convalescent phases.

Using immunoSEQ multiplex PCR, the repertoire was profiled, and TCRdb retains in-frame clones only, with some absent. This table has 300,000 to 450,000 clones, 75% to 90% appearing once. Trimming took 3 bases from V and 3 from J; bases not matched to a gene: 5. The CDR3 totals 15 residues. Germline V CDR1 and CDR2: MGHRA, YSYEKL. Those enrolled, adults aged 18 to 89 years, came from some 23 US areas. Membership in each cohort depended on participant-reported clinical history. The TCR originated in a man younger than 35 who had recovered from COVID-19. Sequencing was carried out using PBMCs or T cells enriched from blood (not recorded which). The chain joins TRBV4-1 to TRBJ1-2; TRBD1 aligns across 9 bases. The CDR3 DNA is TGCGCCAGCAGCCAGCGACAGGGGGATGACTATGGCTACACCTTC. Translated: CASSQRQGDDYGYTF.